These 17 T cell receptor beta chains came from one sample sequenced in a study of cytomegalovirus exposure and HLA in healthy donors. With 60 Vbeta and 13 Jbeta primers, the PCR was carried out. Here immunoSEQ multiplex PCR was the method, and the copy in TCRdb shows in-frame clones only, minus some. Of approximately 210,000 clones in the sample, roughly 85% were seen once. The sequencing sample was made of PBMCs. All receptors derive from a male donor in good health and CMV-seronegative.

The CDR3 loop is CASSQEIRQINQPQHF. The CDR3 DNA is TGTGCCAGCAGCCAAGAGATCAGACAGATCAATCAGCCCCAGCATTTT. The J gene is TRBJ1-5, the V gene TRBV4-2; a possible D gene is TRBD1 (5 bases). This CDR3 comprises 16 residues. Trimming stripped 0 bases from V and 3 bases from J, with 12 bases between. Germline lookup yields CDR1 LGHNA and CDR2 YNFKEQ.

This chain uses TRBV28 with TRBJ1-2; TRBD1 matches 7 bases. The CDR3 covers 15 residues. Germline CDR1 reads MDHEN; CDR2 reads SYDVKM. Germline trimming cut 5 bases from V and 1 base from J; bases unmatched to any gene: 7. In DNA, the CDR3 is TGTGCCAGCAGTACTCGGGACAGTCTTAACTATGGCTACACCTTC. Protein sequence: CASSTRDSLNYGYTF.

The V and J genes are TRBV6-1 and TRBJ2-7; 8 bases map to TRBD2. The V segment lost 4 bases and the J segment 4 bases; nucleotides outside the gene matches: 9. This CDR3 has 15 amino acids. The germline CDR1 and CDR2 sequences are MNHNS and SASEGT. The CDR3 loop is CASSGIAGRTYEQYF. CDR3 nucleotide sequence: TGTGCCAGCAGTGGAATAGCGGGGCGGACTTACGAGCAGTACTTC.

The chain carries TRBV9 and TRBJ2-1, with a weak D call TRBD1 (5 bases). The CDR3 is made up of 14 amino acids. Between the trimmed V and J ends, which lost 0 bases and 8 bases, there was a span of 12 bases. Germline CDR1 reads SGDLS; CDR2 reads YYNGEE. CDR3 in DNA: TGTGCCAGCAGCGTAGATAGCCCCAGGGATGAGCAGTTCTTC. Translated: CASSVDSPRDEQFF.

This sequence joins TRBV7-9 and TRBJ1-5; D is unclear. From germline, CDR1 is SEHNR and CDR2 FQNEAQ (reference sequence). This CDR3 has 13 residues. The V end lost 5 bases, the J end lost 7 bases, and 12 bases lay between the germline ends. The CDR3 protein is CASSRYSDQPQHF. The CDR3 region has the DNA TGTGCCAGCAGCAGATACAGTGACCAGCCCCAGCATTTT.

The CDR3 coding sequence is TGTGCCAGCAGCTTTTCCGGGAACACTGAAGCTTTCTTT. Translated, it gives CASSFSGNTEAFF. The rearrangement uses TRBV7-3 and TRBJ1-1; the D is unclear. This CDR3 spans 13 amino acids. The V gene's germline CDR1 is SGHTA and CDR2 FQGTGA. V was trimmed by 3 bases and J by 1 base, leaving 6 bases between them.

V is TRBV14 and J is TRBJ1-1; no reliable D call. The germline gives CDR1 SGHDN, CDR2 FVKESK. The CDR3 has 12 amino acids. Between the trimmed V and J ends, which lost 4 bases and 3 bases, there was a span of 6 bases. CDR3 nucleotide sequence: TGTGCCAGCAGCCGGCAATACACTGAAGCTTTCTTT. Its translation: CASSRQYTEAFF.

This clone was detected only a few times. CDR3 loop: CASSIGTSGRSSSYEQYF. CDR3 nucleotide sequence: TGTGCCAGCAGCATAGGGACTAGCGGGAGGTCCAGCTCCTACGAGCAGTACTTC. The rearrangement links TRBV7-9 to TRBJ2-7, with 15 bases lining up with TRBD2. The germline V gene has CDR1 SEHNR and CDR2 FQNEAQ (reference sequence). Trimming cost V 5 bases and J 0 bases; bases outside gene matches: 8. The CDR3 length is 18 residues.

The chain combines TRBV27 with TRBJ2-7; TRBD1 aligns across 9 bases. The germline gives CDR1 MNHEY, CDR2 SMNVEV (reference sequence). V lost 8 bases and J lost 5; bases outside the gene matches: 19. The CDR3 runs 17 residues. CDR3 loop: CASGSLQGRDRVDEQYF. CDR3 sequence (DNA): TGTGCCAGCGGTTCCTTACAGGGACGGGACAGGGTCGACGAGCAGTACTTC.

J is TRBJ2-7 and V is TRBV10-3; 10 nucleotides agree with TRBD2. V lost 0 bases to trimming and J lost 4 bases; unmatched junction nucleotides: 3. The CDR3 is 15 residues long. CDR1 and CDR2 from the germline V gene are ENHRY and SYGVKD. CDR3 residues: CAISESTSGTYEQYF. The CDR3 nucleotides read TGTGCCATCAGTGAGTCTACTAGCGGGACGTACGAGCAGTACTTC.

V is TRBV30 and J is TRBJ1-3; D is uncertain. V gave up 3 bases and J gave up 5 bases, with 5 bases separating them. Per germline, CDR1 GTSNPN and CDR2 SVGIG (reference sequence). The CDR3 consists of 11 residues. CDR3: CAWRRRNTIYF. The CDR3 DNA follows: TGTGCCTGGAGGAGGAGAAACACCATATATTTT.

The CDR3 protein is CASSPRDRDEQYF. Written as DNA, the CDR3 is TGTGCCAGCTCACCACGGGACAGGGACGAGCAGTACTTC. The genes are TRBV18 and TRBJ2-7, with 9 bases aligning to TRBD1. Germline-derived CDR1 and CDR2 are KGHSH and LQKENI. The V segment lost 1 base and the J segment 5 bases; nucleotides outside the gene matches: 0. The CDR3 runs to 13 residues. The variable domain in full, with the rest retrieved from reference TRBV18 and TRBJ2-7, is NAGVMQNPRHLVRRRGQEARLRCSPMKGHSHVYWYRQLPEEGLKFMVYLQKENIIDESGMPKERFSAEFPKEGPSILRIQQVVRGDSAAYFCASSPRDRDEQYFGPGTRLTVT.

The rearrangement links TRBV5-6 to TRBJ2-7; TRBD1 aligns across 7 bases. Germline lookup yields CDR1 SGHDT and CDR2 YYEEEE. The CDR3 extends over 13 amino acids. Trimming took 3 bases from V and 5 from J; bases not matched to a gene: 5. CDR3 amino acids: CASSWDRLDEQYF. The DNA for the CDR3 is TGTGCCAGCAGCTGGGACAGACTCGACGAGCAGTACTTC.

The V and J genes are TRBV28 and TRBJ2-7; D not resolved. The CDR3 has 12 amino acids. CDR1 MDHEN and CDR2 SYDVKM come from the germline V gene. V lost 4 bases and J 4 bases, leaving 8 bases between the germline ends. CDR3 loop: CASSSPTYEQYF. CDR3 nucleotide sequence: TGTGCCAGCAGTTCCCCCACTTACGAGCAGTACTTC.

This clone was counted between two and nine times. The CDR3 DNA reads TGTGCCAGCAGCCCCAGGGCCAATATCCAAGAGACCCAGTACTTC. Translation: CASSPRANIQETQYF. The chain recombines TRBV9 with TRBJ2-5; the D gene is possibly TRBD1 (5 bases). V was clipped by 4 bases and J by 1 base, with 14 bases between them. Germline loops: CDR1 SGDLS, CDR2 YYNGEE. The CDR3 loop spans 15 amino acids.

The chain employs TRBV7-2 and TRBJ2-7; 8 bases align to TRBD2. CDR3 length: 14 amino acids. Germline V gene lookup returns CDR1 SGHTA and CDR2 FQGNSA. J was trimmed by 2 bases and V by 5 bases; bases with no gene match: 5. CDR3 sequence (DNA): TGTGCCAGCAGCCCAGGACTAGCCGCCTACGAGCAGTACTTC. Its protein product is CASSPGLAAYEQYF. The whole variable domain, remainder taken from reference TRBV7-2 and TRBJ2-7, is GAGVSQSPSNKVTEKGKDVELRCDPISGHTALYWYRQSLGQGLEFLIYFQGNSAPDKSGLPSDRFSAERTGGSVSTLTIQRTQQEDSAVYLCASSPGLAAYEQYFGPGTRLTVT.

In nucleotides, the CDR3 is TGCGCCAGCAGCGCAACCGGGACAGGGCGAACTAGCGGGAGTTGGAGTGAGCAGTTCTTC. Protein product: CASSATGTGRTSGSWSEQFF. The V gene is TRBV5-1, the J gene TRBJ2-1, with 11 bases that match TRBD2. This CDR3 is built from 20 residues. CDR1 and CDR2 (germline): SGHRS, YFSETQ. V lost 4 bases and J lost 9; bases outside the gene matches: 24. Based on the CDR3 plus reference TRBV5-1 and TRBJ2-1, the full variable domain is KAGVTQTPRYLIKTRGQQVTLSCSPISGHRSVSWYQQTPGQGLQFLFEYFSETQRNKGNFPGRFSGRQFSNSRSEMNVSTLELGDSALYLCASSATGTGRTSGSWSEQFFGPGTRLTVL.